What follows is one TCR beta chain and its context. Its specificity is not known. RNA transcripts served as template for amplifying TCR beta CDR3 sequences. Scientists carried out first-round RT-PCR using HTBI primers and then a second-round multiplex PCR. TCRdb reprocessed the multiplex PCR reads via MiXCR and lists one record per CDR3 protein. The table lists 200,000 to 250,000 distinct CDR3 sequences, about a fifth of them singletons. This sample is drawn from a study of Graves' ophthalmopathy and Graves' hyperthyroidism. Across the study: Before any treatment, peripheral blood was taken at the initial diagnosis. Study observations and caveats: Sensitivity reached more than 70% and specificity approximately 72% when the model predicted ophthalmopathy progression. Using a 13-signature model, the authors split ophthalmopathy from stable hyperthyroidism, with 85% to 90% sensitivity and approximately 78% specificity. Detected in blood as well were most expanded thyroid clonotypes with frequency above 0.001.

The CDR3 runs 15 residues. Germline V gene data show CDR1 as MNHEY and CDR2 as SMNVEV (reference sequence). V shed 5 bases, J shed 5 bases, and the junction held 9 bases outside the gene matches. This clonotype was obtained from a woman between 45 and 60 years old with Graves' ophthalmopathy. This chain links TRBV27 with TRBJ2-7; 10 bases agree with TRBD1. The source material was peripheral blood. The CDR3 bases are TGTGCCAGCAGTCCCCTGGGGACAGGGGTCAACGAGCAGTACTTC. This encodes CASSPLGTGVNEQYF.